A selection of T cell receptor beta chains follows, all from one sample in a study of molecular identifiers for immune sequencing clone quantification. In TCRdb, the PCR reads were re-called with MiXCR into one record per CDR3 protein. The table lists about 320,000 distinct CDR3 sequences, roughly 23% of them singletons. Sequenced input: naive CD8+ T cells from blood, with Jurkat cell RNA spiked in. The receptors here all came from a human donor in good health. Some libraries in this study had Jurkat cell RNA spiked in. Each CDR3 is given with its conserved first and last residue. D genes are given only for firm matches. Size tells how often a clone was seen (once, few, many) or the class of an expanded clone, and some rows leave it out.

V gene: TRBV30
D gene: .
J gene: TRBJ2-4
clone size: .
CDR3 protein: CAWSVPSLAKNIQYF
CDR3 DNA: TGTGCCTGGAGTGTACCTTCCCTGGCCAAAAACATTCAGTACTTC

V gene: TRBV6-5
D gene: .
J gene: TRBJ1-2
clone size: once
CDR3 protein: CARSFGGGAGYTF
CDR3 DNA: TGTGCCCGCAGCTTCGGGGGGGGGGCTGGCTACACCTTC

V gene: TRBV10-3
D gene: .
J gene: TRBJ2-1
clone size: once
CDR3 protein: CAIADPGRSSYNEQFF
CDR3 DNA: TGTGCCATCGCCGACCCTGGACGGAGCTCCTACAATGAGCAGTTCTTC

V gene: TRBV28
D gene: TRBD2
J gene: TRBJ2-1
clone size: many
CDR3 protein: CASSLFGRDPYQKQFF
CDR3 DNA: TGTGCCAGCAGTTTATTTGGGAGGGACCCCTACCAAAAGCAGTTCTTC

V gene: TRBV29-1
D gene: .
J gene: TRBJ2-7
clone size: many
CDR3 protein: CSVVGGKTGDRGEQYF
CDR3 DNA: TGCAGCGTTGTAGGGGGCAAAACGGGAGACCGAGGCGAGCAGTACTTC

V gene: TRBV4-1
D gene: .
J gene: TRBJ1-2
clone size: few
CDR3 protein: CASSSLAGTTNYGYTF
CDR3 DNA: TGCGCCAGCAGCTCACTAGCCGGGACAACTAACTATGGCTACACCTTC

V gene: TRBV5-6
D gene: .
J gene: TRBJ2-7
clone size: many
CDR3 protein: CASSLGVSPGEQYF
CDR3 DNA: TGTGCCAGCAGCTTGGGGGTATCCCCGGGCGAGCAGTACTTC

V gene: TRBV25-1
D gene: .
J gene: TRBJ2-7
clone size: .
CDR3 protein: CASSELGARSYEQYF
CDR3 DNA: TGTGCCAGCAGTGAACTAGGAGCGAGATCCTACGAGCAGTACTTC

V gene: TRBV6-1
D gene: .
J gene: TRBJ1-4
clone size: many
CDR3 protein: CASSEDGSPNEKLFF
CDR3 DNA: TGTGCCAGCAGTGAAGACGGGTCGCCTAATGAAAAACTGTTTTTT

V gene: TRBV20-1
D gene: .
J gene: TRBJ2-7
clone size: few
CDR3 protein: CSARDAGAASYEQYF
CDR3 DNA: TGCAGTGCTAGAGATGCGGGCGCGGCCTCCTACGAGCAGTACTTC

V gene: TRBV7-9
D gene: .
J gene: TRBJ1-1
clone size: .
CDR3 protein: CASSPDGVNTEAFF
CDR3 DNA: TGTGCCAGCAGCCCGGACGGTGTTAACACTGAAGCTTTCTTT

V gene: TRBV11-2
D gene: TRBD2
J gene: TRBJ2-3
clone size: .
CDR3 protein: CASSFGRGEISTDTQYF
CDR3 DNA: TGTGCCAGCAGCTTCGGCCGGGGGGAAATAAGCACAGATACGCAGTATTTT

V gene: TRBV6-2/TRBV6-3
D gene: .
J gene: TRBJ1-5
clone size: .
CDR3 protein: CASSYYLRQPQHF
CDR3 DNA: TGTGCCAGCAGTTACTACTTGAGGCAGCCCCAGCATTTT

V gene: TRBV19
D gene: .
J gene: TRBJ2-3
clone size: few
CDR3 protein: CASSIFGDFTDTQYF
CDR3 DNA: TGTGCCAGTAGTATATTTGGGGACTTCACAGATACGCAGTATTTT

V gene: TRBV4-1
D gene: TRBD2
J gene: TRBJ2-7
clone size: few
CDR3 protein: CASSQRAGRDSYEQYF
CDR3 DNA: TGCGCCAGCAGCCAAAGGGCAGGGAGGGATTCCTACGAGCAGTACTTC

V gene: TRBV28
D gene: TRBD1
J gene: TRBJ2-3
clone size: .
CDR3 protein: CASSSGTGGTDTQYF
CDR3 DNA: TGTGCCAGCAGTTCCGGGACAGGGGGTACAGATACGCAGTATTTT

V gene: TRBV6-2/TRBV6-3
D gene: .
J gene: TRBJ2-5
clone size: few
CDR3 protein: CASSYSRQNAETQYF
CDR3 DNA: TGTGCCAGCAGTTACTCGAGACAAAATGCTGAGACCCAGTACTTC

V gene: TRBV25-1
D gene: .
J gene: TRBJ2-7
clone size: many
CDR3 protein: CATGLGHTTYEQYF
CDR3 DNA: TGTGCCACCGGGCTAGGACACACGACCTACGAGCAGTACTTC

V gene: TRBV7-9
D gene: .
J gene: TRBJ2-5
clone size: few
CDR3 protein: CASSTTIRGSQETQYF
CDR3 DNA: TGTGCCAGCAGCACCACGATCCGGGGATCTCAAGAGACCCAGTACTTC

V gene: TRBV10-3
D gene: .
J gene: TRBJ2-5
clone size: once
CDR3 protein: CAINGGNPGETQYF
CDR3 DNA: TGTGCCATCAATGGCGGGAACCCCGGAGAGACCCAGTACTTC

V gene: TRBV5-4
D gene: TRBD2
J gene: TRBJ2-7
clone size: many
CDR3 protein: CASSLAFGGSYEQYF
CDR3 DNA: TGTGCCAGCAGCTTGGCCTTCGGGGGGTCCTACGAGCAGTACTTC

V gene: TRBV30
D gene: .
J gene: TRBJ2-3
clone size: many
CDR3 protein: CAWNREGADTQYF
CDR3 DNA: TGTGCCTGGAACAGGGAAGGGGCAGATACGCAGTATTTT

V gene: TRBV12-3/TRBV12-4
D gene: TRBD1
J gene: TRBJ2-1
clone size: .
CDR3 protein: CASNLLGGQGWDNEQFF
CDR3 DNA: TGTGCCAGCAATCTCCTAGGGGGACAGGGTTGGGACAATGAGCAGTTCTTC

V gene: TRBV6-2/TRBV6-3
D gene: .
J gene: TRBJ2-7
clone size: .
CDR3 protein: CASSGAPAYEQYF
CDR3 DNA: TGTGCCAGCAGTGGGGCCCCGGCGTACGAGCAGTACTTC

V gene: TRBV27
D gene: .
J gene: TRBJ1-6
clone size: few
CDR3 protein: CASSYQGSSYNSPLHF
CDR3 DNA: TGTGCCAGCAGTTACCAGGGGAGCTCCTATAATTCACCCCTCCACTTT

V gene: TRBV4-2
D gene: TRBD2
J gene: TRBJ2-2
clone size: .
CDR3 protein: CASSQQGAGGVTNTGELFF
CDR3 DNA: TGTGCCAGCAGCCAACAGGGAGCGGGAGGAGTGACGAACACCGGGGAGCTGTTTTTT

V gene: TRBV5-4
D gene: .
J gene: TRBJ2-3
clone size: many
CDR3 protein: CASSSRDLTRDTQYF
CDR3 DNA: TGTGCCAGCAGCTCGCGGGATTTAACCAGGGATACGCAGTATTTT

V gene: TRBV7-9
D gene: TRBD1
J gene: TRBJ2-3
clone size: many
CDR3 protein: CASSFGTGDTDTQYF
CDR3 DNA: TGTGCCAGCAGCTTTGGGACAGGAGACACAGATACGCAGTATTTT

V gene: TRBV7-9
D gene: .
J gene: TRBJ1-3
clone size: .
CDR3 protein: CASSLNERGSGNTIYF
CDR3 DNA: TGTGCCAGCAGCTTAAATGAGAGGGGATCTGGAAACACCATATATTTT

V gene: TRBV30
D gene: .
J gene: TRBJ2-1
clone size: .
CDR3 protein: CAFTRGSSYNEQFF
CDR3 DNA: TGTGCCTTCACGAGGGGAAGCTCCTACAATGAGCAGTTCTTC

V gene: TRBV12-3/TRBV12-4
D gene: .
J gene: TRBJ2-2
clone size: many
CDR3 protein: CASSLLGVRTGELFF
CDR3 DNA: TGTGCCAGCAGTTTACTAGGGGTGAGAACCGGGGAGCTGTTTTTT

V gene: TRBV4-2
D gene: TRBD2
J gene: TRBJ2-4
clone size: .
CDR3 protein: CASSQFGGLVKNIQYF
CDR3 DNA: TGTGCCAGCAGCCAATTTGGCGGACTAGTCAAAAACATTCAGTACTTC

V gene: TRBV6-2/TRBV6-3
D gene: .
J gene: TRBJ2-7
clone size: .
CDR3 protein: CASSYVPGVKYEQYF
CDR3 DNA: TGTGCCAGCAGTTACGTCCCAGGGGTAAAGTACGAGCAGTACTTC

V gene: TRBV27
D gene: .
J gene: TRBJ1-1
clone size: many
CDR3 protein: CASSTMNTEAFF
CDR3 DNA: TGTGCCAGCAGTACCATGAACACTGAAGCTTTCTTT

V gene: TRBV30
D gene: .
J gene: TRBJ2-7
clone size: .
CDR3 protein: CAWSSGQGFIYEQYF
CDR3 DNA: TGTGCCTGGAGCTCGGGGCAGGGGTTCATCTACGAGCAGTACTTC